The 27 T cell receptor beta chains in this list originate from one sample, sequenced in a study of cytomegalovirus exposure and HLA in healthy donors. The data were produced by immunoSEQ multiplex PCR, yet TCRdb's version contains in-frame clones alone and is incomplete. The sample includes around 150,000 clones, 65% to 90% of them seen just once. Sequencing used PBMCs. The receptors were gathered from a woman younger than 35 in good health and CMV-seronegative.

The chain combines TRBV27 with TRBJ1-1; the match to TRBD1 covers 7 bases. This CDR3 is 13 amino acids long. After removal of 6 bases from V and 4 bases from J, the junction contained 5 bases not matched to a gene. CDR1 MNHEY and CDR2 SMNVEV come from the germline V gene (reference sequence). The CDR3 bases are TGTGCCAGCAGGACAGGGCCTAGCACTGAAGCTTTCTTT. Its protein product is CASRTGPSTEAFF.

This chain joins TRBV27 and TRBJ2-7; 12 bases line up with TRBD1. This CDR3 spans 16 amino acids. The V gene's germline CDR1 is MNHEY and CDR2 SMNVEV (reference sequence). The V gene end was trimmed by 6 bases and the J gene end by 5 bases; junction bases not matched to a gene: 11. The CDR3 reads CASSPLPGQGAHEQYF. The CDR3 DNA sequence: TGTGCCAGCAGCCCCTTACCGGGACAGGGGGCCCACGAGCAGTACTTC.

The chain joins TRBV7-3 to TRBJ2-7, with D tentatively TRBD1 (5 bases). Germline CDR1 SGHTA, CDR2 FQGTGA. V was clipped by 3 bases and J by 3 bases, with 12 bases between them. This CDR3 region has 14 residues. CDR3 loop: CASSLRQGNYEQYF. In DNA, the CDR3 is TGTGCCAGCAGCTTGCGGCAGGGAAACTACGAGCAGTACTTC.

The gene calls are TRBV19 and TRBJ2-5, with 11 positions matching TRBD2. From germline, CDR1 is LNHDA and CDR2 SQIVND (reference sequence). With V trimmed by 6 bases and J by 3 bases, 3 bases remained unmatched. This CDR3 is built from 14 residues. The CDR3 reads CASRLAGGEETQYF. In DNA form, the CDR3 reads TGTGCCAGTAGATTAGCGGGAGGGGAAGAGACCCAGTACTTC.

The chain is built from TRBV19 and TRBJ2-7, with D perhaps matching TRBD1 (5 bases). The CDR3 runs 15 residues. Between the trimmed V and J ends, which lost 4 bases and 0 bases, there was a span of 13 bases. Looked up from germline, CDR1 is LNHDA and CDR2 is SQIVND (reference sequence). This CDR3 is CASSNPGHSSYEQYF. In DNA form, the CDR3 reads TGTGCCAGTAGTAACCCCGGACATAGCTCCTACGAGCAGTACTTC.

The V gene is TRBV12-5, the J gene TRBJ1-2; 10 bases align to TRBD1. Unmatched junction bases numbered 5, after V lost 0 bases and J lost 4 bases. The V gene's germline CDR1 is LGHNT and CDR2 FRNRAP. The CDR3 consists of 16 residues. CDR3 region: CASGLVPDRGPYGYTF. For the CDR3, the DNA is TGTGCTAGTGGTTTGGTACCAGACAGGGGGCCCTATGGCTACACCTTC.

V usage is TRBV7-6 and J usage is TRBJ1-5; no clear D gene. V lost 6 bases, J lost 6 bases, and 9 bases lay in between. The CDR3 runs 12 residues. Looked up from germline, CDR1 is SGHVS and CDR2 is FNYEAQ. The CDR3 nucleotides are TGTGCCAGCAGTTTGGAGGGTCAGCCCCAGCATTTT. Translating gives CASSLEGQPQHF.

The chain combines TRBV6-1 with TRBJ1-5, with D possibly TRBD1 on 6 matching bases. Germline CDR1 MNHNS, CDR2 SASEGT. V shed 0 bases and J shed 1 base, with 13 bases lying between them. The CDR3 loop spans 17 amino acids. The CDR3 here is CASSEARGGTSNQPQHF. CDR3 nucleotides: TGTGCCAGCAGTGAAGCGCGCGGGGGCACGAGCAATCAGCCCCAGCATTTT.

The genes are TRBV2 and TRBJ1-1; 10 bases are a match to TRBD1. This CDR3 comprises 13 residues. CDR1 is SNHLY and CDR2 is FYNNEI in the germline V gene. V shed 9 bases, J shed 3 bases, and the junction held 4 bases outside the gene matches. CDR3 bases: TGTGCCAGTGTGGGGACAGGGGACACTGAAGCTTTCTTT. Translated, it gives CASVGTGDTEAFF.

The chain carries TRBV4-1 and TRBJ1-5, with D possibly TRBD1 on 5 matching bases. Germline values: CDR1 MGHRA, CDR2 YSYEKL. The V gene lost 0 bases and the J gene lost 0 bases, with 12 bases spanning the gap. The CDR3 loop spans 17 amino acids. CDR3 region: CASSQDPTGGSNQPQHF. The CDR3 region has the DNA TGCGCCAGCAGCCAAGACCCCACCGGGGGTAGCAATCAGCCCCAGCATTTT.

The chain carries TRBV5-4 and TRBJ2-1; 14 bases are a match to TRBD2. This CDR3 has 15 amino acids. CDR1 is SGHNT, CDR2 YYREEE, per germline (reference sequence). The V gene end was trimmed by 4 bases and the J gene end by 6 bases; junction bases not matched to a gene: 3. CDR3 sequence (DNA): TGTGCCAGCAGCGGCGGACTAGCGGGGGGCAATGAGCAGTTCTTC. It specifies CASSGGLAGGNEQFF.

This clone showed up just a few times. The chain has TRBV30 and TRBJ1-1, with D possibly being TRBD1 (5 bases). The CDR3 sequence is 11 residues long. Germline CDR1 is GTSNPN and CDR2 is SVGIG (reference sequence). V was shortened by 8 bases and J by 9 bases, with 16 bases between the two germline ends. CDR3 in amino acids: CAVGQGRKAFF. The DNA of the CDR3 is TGTGCCGTCGGCCAGGGCAGGAAAGCTTTCTTT.

This chain uses TRBV7-9 with TRBJ2-7; a possible D gene is TRBD1 (5 bases). The germline CDR1 and CDR2 sequences are SEHNR and FQNEAQ (reference sequence). The germline V and J ends were trimmed by 5 bases and 3 bases, with 8 bases remaining between them. CDR3 length equals 12 residues. CDR3 residues: CASSKGVYEQYF. For the CDR3, the DNA is TGTGCCAGCAGCAAAGGGGTCTACGAGCAGTACTTC. Filled out from reference TRBV7-9 and TRBJ2-7, the complete variable domain reads DTGVSQNPRHKITKRGQNVTFRCDPISEHNRLYWYRQTLGQGPEFLTYFQNEAQLEKSRLLSDRFSAERPKGSFSTLEIQRTEQGDSAMYLCASSKGVYEQYFGPGTRLTVT.

V usage is TRBV6-1 and J usage is TRBJ2-7; 10 nucleotides align to TRBD1. Looked up from germline, CDR1 is MNHNS and CDR2 is SASEGT. After removal of 5 bases from V and 4 bases from J, the junction contained 2 bases not matched to a gene. The CDR3 spans 13 residues. CDR3 nucleotides: TGTGCCAGCAGTCGGGGACAGGGGTACGAGCAGTACTTC. Translating it yields CASSRGQGYEQYF.

V usage is TRBV2 and J usage is TRBJ2-7, with 7 nucleotides matching TRBD2. The CDR3 runs 16 residues. J was trimmed by 2 bases and V by 4 bases; bases with no gene match: 11. CDR1 SNHLY and CDR2 FYNNEI come from the germline V gene. CDR3 loop: CASSVYSGTSPYEQYF. The CDR3 bases are TGTGCCAGCAGTGTTTACAGCGGGACCAGCCCCTACGAGCAGTACTTC.

The rearrangement joins TRBV15 to TRBJ1-2; D may be TRBD1 (5 bases). The CDR3 extends over 15 amino acids. Germline assignment: CDR1 LNHNV and CDR2 YYDKDF (reference sequence). With 0 bases removed from V and 3 bases from J, the gap between germline ends came to 11 bases. This CDR3 reads CATSRDRPGYYGYTF. The CDR3 bases are TGTGCCACCAGCAGAGATCGGCCAGGGTACTATGGCTACACCTTC.

The chain is built from TRBV27 and TRBJ1-2, with 9 bases lining up with TRBD1. CDR1 and CDR2 from the germline V gene are MNHEY and SMNVEV (reference sequence). The CDR3 covers 14 residues. With 4 bases clipped from V and 4 bases from J, the junction kept 4 bases outside the gene matches. CDR3 in DNA: TGTGCCAGCAGTTGGGACAGGGAGAGCTATGGCTACACCTTC. Translation gives CASSWDRESYGYTF.

The rearrangement joins TRBV27 to TRBJ2-4, with D possibly being TRBD2 (5 bases). CDR1 MNHEY and CDR2 SMNVEV come from the germline V gene (reference sequence). This CDR3 has 13 amino acids. Trimming shortened V by 2 bases and J by 10 bases, and 12 bases separated the two germline ends. The CDR3 region is CASSLLISGIQYF. The CDR3 DNA reads as TGTGCCAGCAGTTTACTAATTTCGGGAATTCAGTACTTC.

The rearrangement joins TRBV6-4 to TRBJ1-2, with D perhaps TRBD1 (5 bases). Germline V gene sequence: CDR1 MRHNA, CDR2 SNTAGT. The CDR3 consists of 13 residues. V was cut by 3 bases and J by 8 bases, with 13 bases left in between. CDR3 residues: CASSETGGGGYTF. The CDR3, as DNA: TGTGCCAGCAGTGAGACCGGGGGTGGCGGCTACACCTTC.

This clone was recorded once. The CDR3 DNA sequence: TGTGCCAGTAGCCCGGGACTAGCGGGAGGGTTGAGCTCCTACAATGAGCAGTTCTTC. The encoded protein is CASSPGLAGGLSSYNEQFF. The V gene is TRBV19, the J gene TRBJ2-1, with 16 bases that match TRBD2. The CDR3 length is 19 residues. Germline CDR1 reads LNHDA; CDR2 reads SQIVND (reference sequence). V gave up 6 bases and J gave up 0 bases; unmatched junction bases: 8. Full variable domain (rest looked up from reference TRBV19 and TRBJ2-1): DGGITQSPKYLFRKEGQNVTLSCEQNLNHDAMYWYRQDPGQGLRLIYYSQIVNDFQKGDIAEGYSVSREKKESFPLTVTSAQKNPTAFYLCASSPGLAGGLSSYNEQFFGPGTRLTVL.

This chain connects TRBV5-8 to TRBJ2-5; TRBD2 aligns across 8 bases. V lost 3 bases, J lost 4 bases, and 20 bases stayed unmatched. Germline assignment: CDR1 SGHTS and CDR2 YDEGEE. The CDR3 covers 19 residues. As DNA, the CDR3 is TGTGCCAGCAGCTCACCCGGACGGACTAGCTGGGGCGTAGGAGAGACCCAGTACTTC. It is translated as CASSSPGRTSWGVGETQYF.

In this sample, this clone turned up a few times. CDR3 nucleotide sequence: TGTGCCAGCAGTTCGACGGAGGGGGCTTTCTTT. This sequence encodes CASSSTEGAFF. The rearrangement links TRBV6-5 to TRBJ1-1; maybe TRBD1 (5 bases). The V gene lost 4 bases and the J gene lost 11 bases, with 11 bases spanning the gap. Germline V gene lookup returns CDR1 MNHEY and CDR2 SVGAGI. The CDR3 consists of 11 residues.

This rearrangement joins TRBV27 to TRBJ2-5; D uncertain. The CDR3 runs 13 residues. Germline V lookup: CDR1 MNHEY, CDR2 SMNVEV (reference sequence). Trimming removed 3 bases at V and 5 bases at J, with 10 bases between. The CDR3 is CASSFIRGETQYF. The CDR3 DNA reads TGTGCCAGCAGTTTCATCCGAGGCGAGACCCAGTACTTC.

The chain carries TRBV7-6 and TRBJ1-3; unclear D gene. Trimming removed 2 bases from V and 1 base from J, with 18 bases in between. This CDR3 contains 18 residues. The germline V gene encodes CDR1 SGHVS and CDR2 FNYEAQ. The CDR3 is CASSLRHGESVSGNTIYF. CDR3 DNA: TGTGCCAGCAGCTTAAGGCACGGGGAGTCGGTTTCTGGAAACACCATATATTTT.

The rearrangement uses TRBV5-6 and TRBJ1-3; 7 positions agree with TRBD1. Looked up from germline, CDR1 is SGHDT and CDR2 is YYEEEE. V dropped 1 base and J dropped 7; count of bases not matched to a gene: 2. There are 13 residues in the CDR3. CDR3 nucleotides: TGTGCCAGCAGCTTGAGCAGGGGGAACACCATATATTTT. Translation: CASSLSRGNTIYF.

CDR3: CASSSEAAGSGNTIYF. In DNA, the CDR3 is TGTGCCAGCAGTTCAGAGGCCGCGGGTTCTGGAAACACCATATATTTT. The rearrangement joins TRBV27 to TRBJ1-3; D remains ambiguous. The V end was cut by 4 bases, the J end by 1 base, with 14 bases between. This CDR3 has 16 amino acids. CDR1 MNHEY and CDR2 SMNVEV come from the germline V gene (reference sequence).

This clone was seen only once. The chain combines TRBV9 with TRBJ2-7; TRBD2 agrees at 11 bases. Germline lookup yields CDR1 SGDLS and CDR2 YYNGEE. There are 15 residues in the CDR3. J gave up 3 bases and V 4 bases, and 6 bases lay outside the gene matches. Written as DNA, the CDR3 is TGTGCCAGCAGCTTCGGACTAGCGGGTAGCTACGAGCAGTACTTC. Protein product: CASSFGLAGSYEQYF.